These 20 T cell receptor beta chains were sequenced from one sample in a study of CD8+CD57+ T cells in acquired aplastic anemia. Both TCR beta VDJ combination and CDR3 sequence profiling were carried out. Genomic DNA was the template for this profiling. TCRdb recomputed calls from the reads with MiXCR, one row per CDR3 protein. The sample has 250,000 to 300,000 distinct CDR3 sequences, approximately 56% seen once. Sequencing was performed on sorted CD4+, CD8+, or CD8+CD57+ T cells (not recorded which) from PBMCs. The source of these receptors is a human donor with severe aplastic anemia or a healthy control (not recorded which).

This clonotype was seen repeatedly, ten times or more. This chain links TRBV5-1 with TRBJ2-3, with TRBD2 identical over 11 bases. The germline V gene encodes CDR1 SGHRS and CDR2 YFSETQ. Unmatched junction bases numbered 11, after V lost 7 bases and J lost 4 bases. This CDR3 has 16 residues. The CDR3 is CASGLAGGGVPDTQYF. DNA of the CDR3: TGCGCCAGCGGCCTAGCGGGGGGCGGGGTCCCAGATACGCAGTATTTT.

The chain employs TRBV20-1 and TRBJ2-7; 14 bases are a match to TRBD2. This CDR3 is 16 amino acids long. Germline-derived CDR1 and CDR2 are DFQATT and SNEGSKA (reference sequence). Trimming cost V 4 bases and J 2 bases; bases outside gene matches: 7. CDR3 region: CSATGLAGGATYEQYF. CDR3 sequence (DNA): TGCAGTGCTACCGGACTAGCGGGGGGTGCCACCTACGAGCAGTACTTC.

This clonotype appeared a single time. The V call is TRBV5-1, the J call TRBJ2-3; the match to TRBD2 covers 11 bases. Per the germline V gene, CDR1 is SGHRS and CDR2 is YFSETQ. The CDR3 contains 16 residues. J gave up 4 bases and V 3 bases, and 7 bases lay outside the gene matches. The CDR3 here is CASSSQPGLAADTQYF. In DNA, the CDR3 is TGCGCCAGCAGCTCCCAACCGGGACTAGCGGCAGATACGCAGTATTTT.

This chain uses TRBV25-1 with TRBJ1-5; 7 bases are shared with TRBD1. The CDR3 length is 16 residues. Per germline, CDR1 MGHDK and CDR2 SYGVNS. The V and J ends lost 6 bases and 1 base, in that order; junction bases with no gene match: 9. CDR3 coding DNA: TGTGCCAGCAGATCAACGACAGGGTGGAGCAATCAGCCCCAGCATTTT. Translation: CASRSTTGWSNQPQHF.

This clonotype was observed at least ten times. The chain employs TRBV6-5 and TRBJ1-6; D unclear. Germline V gene lookup returns CDR1 MNHEY and CDR2 SVGAGI. V was clipped by 0 bases and J by 0 bases, with 6 bases between them. The CDR3 runs to 16 residues. The DNA of the CDR3 is TGTGCCAGCAGTTACTCGTCAGCCTCCTATAATTCACCCCTCCACTTT. Encoded protein: CASSYSSASYNSPLHF.

This clonotype was picked up a small number of times. The chain links TRBV2 to TRBJ2-5, with a tentative D call TRBD2 (5 bases). Germline V gene sequence: CDR1 SNHLY, CDR2 FYNNEI. The V end was cut by 7 bases, the J end by 5 bases, with 23 bases between. The length of the CDR3 is 16 residues. The CDR3 bases are TGTGCCAGCACTCGGACCCCAAACAGCGGTGGGGAGACCCAGTACTTC. Translating gives CASTRTPNSGGETQYF.

This chain links TRBV19 with TRBJ2-7; 8 bases agree with TRBD2. This CDR3 spans 14 amino acids. Germline V gene lookup returns CDR1 LNHDA and CDR2 SQIVND (reference sequence). With V trimmed by 8 bases and J by 7 bases, 13 bases remained unmatched. In nucleotides, the CDR3 is TGTGCCAGTGTCAGCGGGAGCCGGCCGTGGGAGCAGTACTTC. This sequence encodes CASVSGSRPWEQYF.

The gene calls are TRBV7-3 and TRBJ2-7, with TRBD1 matching 8 bases. The trim removed 5 bases at V and 6 bases at J, leaving 12 bases unmatched. The length of the CDR3 is 15 residues. Germline V gives CDR1 SGHTA, CDR2 FQGTGA. CDR3 protein: CASSLGTGWAGEQYF. The CDR3 DNA follows: TGTGCCAGCAGCCTCGGGACAGGTTGGGCTGGCGAGCAGTACTTC.

This clonotype occurred a few times. The chain uses TRBV29-1 and TRBJ1-4; no definite D call. The CDR3 contains 13 residues. Germline CDR1 and CDR2: SQVTM and ANQGSEA. Trimming pared 5 bases from V and 6 bases from J, leaving 13 bases between. CDR3 sequence reads: CSVRDGRDEKLFF. As DNA, the CDR3 is TGCAGCGTTCGCGACGGGAGGGATGAAAAACTGTTTTTT. The full variable domain, rest sourced from reference TRBV29-1 and TRBJ1-4, is SAVISQKPSRDICQRGTSLTIQCQVDSQVTMMFWYRQQPGQSLTLIATANQGSEATYESGFVIDKFPISRPNLTFSTLTVSNMSPEDSSIYLCSVRDGRDEKLFFGSGTQLSVL.

V and J are TRBV4-3 and TRBJ1-4; D is undetermined. Trimming removed 5 bases from V and 6 bases from J, with 16 bases in between. CDR1 and CDR2 (germline): LGHNA, YSLEER. The CDR3 runs to 15 residues. This chain's CDR3 is CASSSQQAGDEKLFF. CDR3 nucleotides: TGCGCCAGCAGCTCACAGCAGGCAGGCGATGAAAAACTGTTTTTT.

Details on this clonotype: A much more abundant neighbour one base away suggests this may be a read error. V and J are TRBV6-2 or TRBV6-3 and TRBJ1-3; the D is unclear. The germline V gene encodes CDR1 MNHEY and CDR2 SVGEGT. This CDR3 is 15 amino acids long. Trimming stripped 2 bases from V and 8 bases from J, with 16 bases between. CDR3: CASSYPDTRGDTIYF. DNA of the CDR3: TGTGCCAGCAGTTACCCCGACACGAGAGGAGACACCATATATTTT.

The chain is built from TRBV24-1 and TRBJ2-2; D is possibly TRBD2 (5 bases). Germline CDR1 KGHDR, CDR2 SFDVKD. CDR3 length equals 18 residues. The V and J ends lost 2 bases and 0 bases respectively, with 15 bases between them. CDR3: CATSDSQAGVPNTGELFF. CDR3 sequence (DNA): TGTGCCACCAGTGATTCGCAGGCCGGGGTTCCGAACACCGGGGAGCTGTTTTTT.

This chain uses TRBV7-9 with TRBJ1-1; 7 bases fit TRBD1. This CDR3 has 14 residues. Per the germline V gene, CDR1 is SEHNR and CDR2 is FQNEAQ (reference sequence). V gave up 2 bases and J gave up 4 bases; unmatched junction bases: 4. CDR3 protein: CASSLTGAGTEAFF. In DNA, the CDR3 is TGTGCCAGCAGCTTAACAGGGGCCGGCACTGAAGCTTTCTTT.

The gene calls are TRBV7-9 and TRBJ2-1; no firm D call. The germline gives CDR1 SEHNR, CDR2 FQNEAQ (reference sequence). Trimming shortened V by 5 bases and J by 9 bases, and 20 bases separated the two germline ends. This CDR3 has 15 amino acids. CDR3: CASSQDPESRSEQFF. For the CDR3, the DNA is TGTGCCAGCAGCCAAGATCCCGAGAGTCGGAGTGAGCAGTTCTTC.

This rearrangement joins TRBV27 to TRBJ2-5, with D possibly called TRBD1 or TRBD2 (5 bases each). The CDR3 is made up of 16 amino acids. V was cut by 0 bases and J by 2 bases, with 13 bases left in between. Germline-derived CDR1 and CDR2 are MNHEY and SMNVEV (reference sequence). As DNA, the CDR3 is TGTGCCAGCAGTTTATCGTGGGACGGAGGACAAGAGACCCAGTACTTC. It is translated as CASSLSWDGGQETQYF.

This rearrangement joins TRBV9 to TRBJ1-6; TRBD1 might be the D (6 bases). Trimming left V 1 base short and J 5 bases short, with 10 bases between. Looked up from germline, CDR1 is SGDLS and CDR2 is YYNGEE. CDR3 size: 15 residues. In DNA, the CDR3 is TGTGCCAGCAGCGTATCGCCAGGGGATAATTCACCCCTCCACTTT. Its translation: CASSVSPGDNSPLHF.

The chain recombines TRBV7-9 with TRBJ1-5; D is ambiguous. The CDR3 is 14 amino acids. V was trimmed by 4 bases and J by 14 bases, leaving 21 bases between them. Germline loops: CDR1 SEHNR, CDR2 FQNEAQ (reference sequence). The CDR3 here is CASSSGLAGGHEHF. CDR3 DNA: TGTGCCAGCAGCTCCGGACTAGCGGGCGGTCACGAGCATTTT.

This clonotype was counted at least ten times. The chain uses TRBV19 and TRBJ2-3, with a tentative D call TRBD1 (6 bases). The CDR3 covers 16 residues. Trimming cost V 7 bases and J 0 bases, with 17 bases left between them. CDR1 is LNHDA, CDR2 SQIVND, per germline (reference sequence). Here the CDR3 reads CASKVGAGTSTDTQYF. DNA of the CDR3: TGTGCCAGTAAGGTGGGGGCAGGGACCAGCACAGATACGCAGTATTTT. Complete variable domain (other parts from reference TRBV19 and TRBJ2-3): DGGITQSPKYLFRKEGQNVTLSCEQNLNHDAMYWYRQDPGQGLRLIYYSQIVNDFQKGDIAEGYSVSREKKESFPLTVTSAQKNPTAFYLCASKVGAGTSTDTQYFGPGTRLTVL.

The CDR3 region is CATSRDGRGEQYF. The CDR3 DNA follows: TGTGCCACCAGCAGAGATGGACGGGGGGAGCAGTACTTC. This sequence joins TRBV15 and TRBJ2-7; D is perhaps TRBD2 (6 bases). This CDR3 is built from 13 residues. Trimming removed 0 bases from V and 7 bases from J, with 10 bases in between. Germline loops: CDR1 LNHNV, CDR2 YYDKDF (reference sequence).

The chain has TRBV7-3 and TRBJ2-5; weak D call: TRBD2 (7 bases). The DNA end is more similar to TRBJ2-7, so the J call may be wrong. CDR1 SGHTA and CDR2 FQGTGA come from the germline V gene. The CDR3 has 15 amino acids. CDR3 in amino acids: CASSLGGGPIDEQYF. The CDR3 DNA is TGTGCCAGCAGCTTAGGCGGGGGCCCGATTGACGAGCAGTACTTC.